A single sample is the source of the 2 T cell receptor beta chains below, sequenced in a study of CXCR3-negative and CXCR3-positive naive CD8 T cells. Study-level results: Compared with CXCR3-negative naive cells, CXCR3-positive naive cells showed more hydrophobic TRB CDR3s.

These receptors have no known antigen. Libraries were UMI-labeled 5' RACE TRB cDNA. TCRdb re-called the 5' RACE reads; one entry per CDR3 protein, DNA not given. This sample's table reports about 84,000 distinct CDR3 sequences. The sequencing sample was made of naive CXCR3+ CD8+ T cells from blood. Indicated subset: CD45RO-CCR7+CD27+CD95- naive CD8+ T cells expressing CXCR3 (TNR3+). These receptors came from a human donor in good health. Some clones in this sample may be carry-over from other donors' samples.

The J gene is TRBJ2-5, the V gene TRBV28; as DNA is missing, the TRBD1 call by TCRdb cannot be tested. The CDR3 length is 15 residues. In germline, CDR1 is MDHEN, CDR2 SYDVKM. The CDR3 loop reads CASSPIQGREETQYF.

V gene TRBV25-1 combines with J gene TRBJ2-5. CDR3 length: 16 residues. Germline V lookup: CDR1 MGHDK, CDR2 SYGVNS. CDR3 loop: CASSAVSMHEQETQYF.